This TCR beta chain derives from a study of T-cell memory formation after mild COVID-19. Study context: The study found TCR clusters largely donor specific. Study results and limitations: Day 15 to 85 contracting clones showed balanced CD4/CD8; day 15 to 37 expanders favored CD4+.

V gave up 7 bases and J gave up 1 base, with 4 bases separating them. The CDR3 length is 11 residues. Barcoded TCR alpha and TCR beta cDNA libraries with UMIs came from 5'RACE using constant-segment primers. TCRdb analysed the 5' RACE reads with MiXCR anew, one entry per CDR3 protein. The table records about 470,000 distinct CDR3 sequences, about 23% of them present only once. Remarks on this clonotype: Its target is unknown.

This chain joins TRBV12-3 or TRBV12-4 and TRBJ1-2; D not resolved. The sample taken for sequencing was PBMCs or a T cell subset sorted from them (not recorded which). The sequence derives from an adult woman who had mild COVID-19 (a few samples of this study predate the infection). Cell type and time point are not known. DNA of the CDR3: TGTGCCAGCAATCGTAACTATGGCTACACCTTC. Translated: CASNRNYGYTF.